These T cell receptor beta chains were read from a single sample in a study of response to subunit inactivated influenza vaccine. TCRdb passed the RT-PCR reads through MiXCR, listing each CDR3 protein once. The sample has some 190,000 distinct CDR3 sequences, roughly an eighth seen once. The sequencing here drew on CD8+ T cells sorted from PBMCs, taken 5 to 6 days after vaccination. These receptors were obtained from a man aged 50 to 59 who received an inactivated influenza vaccine. Each CDR3 is given with its conserved first and last residue. A D gene is named only where the DNA matches it firmly. Clone size appears in some rows only: once, few, many, or a class for an expanded clone.

V gene: TRBV13; clone size: NA; D gene: NA; J gene: TRBJ2-3; CDR3 protein: CASSLIGIEDTQYF; CDR3 DNA: TGTGCCAGCAGCTTAATAGGGATCGAAGATACGCAGTATTTT
V gene: TRBV12-3/TRBV12-4; clone size: NA; D gene: TRBD2; J gene: TRBJ2-1; CDR3 protein: CASSLDGTSGRNEQFF; CDR3 DNA: TGTGCCAGCAGTTTAGACGGGACTAGCGGGAGGAATGAGCAGTTCTTC
V gene: TRBV20-1; clone size: few; D gene: TRBD1; J gene: TRBJ2-7; CDR3 protein: CSAGDREILYEQYF; CDR3 DNA: TGCAGTGCCGGCGACAGGGAGATCCTCTACGAGCAGTACTTC
V gene: TRBV21-1; clone size: NA; D gene: NA; J gene: TRBJ2-1; CDR3 protein: CASSKQFPGTGVVNEQFF; CDR3 DNA: TGTGCCAGCAGCAAACAATTCCCTGGGACAGGGGTGGTTAATGAGCAGTTCTTC
V gene: TRBV5-1; clone size: many; D gene: TRBD2; J gene: TRBJ2-1; CDR3 protein: CASSLALAGDEQFF; CDR3 DNA: TGCGCCAGCAGCTTGGCACTAGCGGGGGATGAGCAGTTCTTC
V gene: TRBV10-3; clone size: many; D gene: NA; J gene: TRBJ2-3; CDR3 protein: CAISSPDTQYF; CDR3 DNA: TGTGCCATCAGCTCCCCGGATACGCAGTATTTT
V gene: TRBV7-6; clone size: NA; D gene: NA; J gene: TRBJ2-1; CDR3 protein: CASSLGQGIGYEQFF; CDR3 DNA: TGTGCCAGCAGCTTAGGTCAGGGTATTGGGTATGAGCAGTTCTTC
V gene: TRBV6-1; clone size: NA; D gene: NA; J gene: TRBJ2-1; CDR3 protein: CASAPRGLPLNEQFF; CDR3 DNA: TGTGCCAGCGCACCGCGGGGACTCCCCCTCAATGAGCAGTTCTTC
V gene: TRBV7-9; clone size: NA; D gene: NA; J gene: TRBJ2-7; CDR3 protein: CASSPATVTYEQYF; CDR3 DNA: TGTGCCAGCAGCCCGGCGACAGTCACCTACGAGCAGTACTTC
V gene: TRBV3-1; clone size: once; D gene: TRBD1; J gene: TRBJ2-7; CDR3 protein: CASSQDWQGATYEQYF; CDR3 DNA: TGTGCCAGCAGCCAAGATTGGCAGGGGGCAACCTACGAGCAGTACTTC
V gene: TRBV29-1; clone size: many; D gene: NA; J gene: TRBJ2-7; CDR3 protein: CSVEGLSYEQYF; CDR3 DNA: TGCAGCGTTGAGGGACTTTCCTACGAGCAGTACTTC
V gene: TRBV14; clone size: NA; D gene: NA; J gene: TRBJ2-3; CDR3 protein: CASSPLIRDSGDTQYF; CDR3 DNA: TGTGCCAGCAGCCCGCTCATCCGGGACTCCGGGGATACGCAGTATTTT
V gene: TRBV12-3/TRBV12-4; clone size: NA; D gene: TRBD2; J gene: TRBJ2-5; CDR3 protein: CASSLALAGDLQETQYF; CDR3 DNA: TGTGCCAGCAGTTTAGCACTAGCGGGAGACCTCCAAGAGACCCAGTACTTC
V gene: TRBV21-1; clone size: few; D gene: NA; J gene: TRBJ1-1; CDR3 protein: CASSRDAEGTEAFF; CDR3 DNA: TGTGCCAGCAGCCGTGACGCCGAGGGCACTGAAGCTTTCTTT
V gene: TRBV6-2/TRBV6-3; clone size: NA; D gene: NA; J gene: TRBJ2-5; CDR3 protein: CASSGIREPETQYF; CDR3 DNA: TGTGCCAGCAGTGGTATCAGGGAGCCAGAGACCCAGTACTTC
V gene: TRBV5-1; clone size: many; D gene: NA; J gene: TRBJ2-1; CDR3 protein: CASSLAGVNEQFF; CDR3 DNA: TGCGCCAGCAGCTTGGCGGGGGTCAATGAGCAGTTCTTC
V gene: TRBV7-9; clone size: NA; D gene: NA; J gene: TRBJ2-3; CDR3 protein: CASSFPLAPGHLDTHYF; CDR3 DNA: TGTGCCAGCAGCTTCCCCCTCGCCCCGGGACACCTAGATACGCATTATTTT
V gene: TRBV25-1; clone size: NA; D gene: NA; J gene: TRBJ1-4; CDR3 protein: CASSEGSVEKLFF; CDR3 DNA: TGTGCCAGCAGTGAAGGTTCAGTTGAAAAACTGTTTTTT
V gene: TRBV9; clone size: few; D gene: TRBD2; J gene: TRBJ2-3; CDR3 protein: CASSVSGGHDTDTQYF; CDR3 DNA: TGTGCCAGCAGCGTTAGCGGGGGGCACGACACAGATACGCAGTATTTT
V gene: TRBV12-3/TRBV12-4; clone size: few; D gene: NA; J gene: TRBJ2-1; CDR3 protein: CASIQSGLSSYNEQFF; CDR3 DNA: TGTGCCAGCATCCAAAGTGGTTTAAGCTCCTACAATGAGCAGTTCTTC
V gene: TRBV7-9; clone size: few; D gene: NA; J gene: TRBJ2-7; CDR3 protein: CASSSPLQGLIYEQYF; CDR3 DNA: TGTGCCAGCAGCTCCCCCCTCCAGGGACTTATCTACGAGCAGTACTTC
V gene: TRBV24-1; clone size: NA; D gene: NA; J gene: TRBJ2-7; CDR3 protein: CATSDFNLQGSSYEQYF; CDR3 DNA: TGTGCCACCAGTGATTTTAACTTACAGGGATCGTCGTACGAGCAGTACTTC
V gene: TRBV6-2/TRBV6-3; clone size: NA; D gene: TRBD1; J gene: TRBJ1-5; CDR3 protein: CASRDREGQPQHF; CDR3 DNA: TGTGCCAGCAGAGACAGGGAAGGTCAGCCCCAGCATTTT
V gene: TRBV19; clone size: few; D gene: NA; J gene: TRBJ2-2; CDR3 protein: CASSIEGRERAGELFF; CDR3 DNA: TGTGCCAGTAGTATAGAGGGCAGGGAACGGGCCGGGGAGCTGTTTTTT
V gene: TRBV4-3; clone size: NA; D gene: TRBD1; J gene: TRBJ2-7; CDR3 protein: CAGSQEGTVYEQYF; CDR3 DNA: TGCGCCGGCAGCCAAGAGGGGACAGTTTACGAGCAGTACTTC
V gene: TRBV6-2/TRBV6-3; clone size: NA; D gene: TRBD2; J gene: TRBJ2-7; CDR3 protein: CASSYSLREGSYEQYF; CDR3 DNA: TGTGCCAGCAGTTACTCGTTGCGGGAGGGCTCCTACGAGCAGTACTTC
V gene: TRBV4-1; clone size: few; D gene: NA; J gene: TRBJ2-7; CDR3 protein: CASSQVMFGQEGEQYF; CDR3 DNA: TGCGCCAGCAGCCAAGTAATGTTCGGACAGGAGGGAGAGCAGTACTTC
V gene: TRBV28; clone size: few; D gene: NA; J gene: TRBJ2-1; CDR3 protein: CASSLGGPTYNEQFF; CDR3 DNA: TGTGCCAGCAGTTTGGGCGGGCCCACCTACAATGAGCAGTTCTTC
V gene: TRBV5-1; clone size: NA; D gene: NA; J gene: TRBJ2-1; CDR3 protein: CASSFSQGDNEQFF; CDR3 DNA: TGCGCCAGCAGCTTCTCGCAGGGCGACAATGAGCAGTTCTTC
V gene: TRBV7-9; clone size: NA; D gene: NA; J gene: TRBJ1-1; CDR3 protein: CASSSSPGTLNTEAFF; CDR3 DNA: TGTGCCAGCAGCTCCTCACCCGGGACTCTGAACACTGAAGCTTTCTTT
V gene: TRBV20-1; clone size: many; D gene: TRBD2; J gene: TRBJ2-1; CDR3 protein: CSAPRTSGSAGEQFF; CDR3 DNA: TGCAGTGCTCCTCGGACTAGCGGGAGCGCAGGTGAGCAGTTCTTC
V gene: TRBV27; clone size: few; D gene: TRBD1; J gene: TRBJ2-1; CDR3 protein: CASSPLGQGMNEQFF; CDR3 DNA: TGTGCCAGCAGTCCCCTCGGACAGGGTATGAATGAGCAGTTCTTC
V gene: TRBV6-2/TRBV6-3; clone size: many; D gene: NA; J gene: TRBJ2-1; CDR3 protein: CASSYSGGVEQFF; CDR3 DNA: TGTGCCAGCAGTTACTCGGGGGGCGTTGAGCAGTTCTTC